The 3 T cell receptor beta chains presented below share a single source sample, sequenced in a study of follicular helper T cells after annual influenza vaccination. The time point denotes: 2015-2016 season, 7 days after influenza vaccination. Some clones are missing from TCRdb's copy, which holds only in-frame ones; the method was immunoSEQ multiplex PCR. The table includes roughly 5,700 clones, 80% to 85% detected once. The sequencing used CXCR5+ CD38- circulating T follicular helper cells from blood, collected 7 days after influenza vaccination. As to subset: circulating Tfh, non-naive CD4+CXCR5+PD-1+ (ICOS+CD38+ or ICOS-CD38-). The receptors were gathered from an adult who received the influenza vaccine.

This chain joins TRBV25-1 and TRBJ2-4, with 9 bases aligning to TRBD1. From germline, CDR1 is MGHDK and CDR2 SYGVNS. The CDR3 runs to 15 residues. J was trimmed by 5 bases and V by 3 bases; bases with no gene match: 5. DNA of the CDR3: TGTGCCAGCAGTGACGTGGACAGGGGCCAAAACATTCAGTACTTC. Protein sequence: CASSDVDRGQNIQYF.

This rearrangement joins TRBV28 to TRBJ2-5; tentatively, D is TRBD1 or TRBD2 (5 bases each). V dropped 4 bases and J dropped 7 bases, with 13 bases sitting between them. The CDR3 is 13 amino acids. The germline gives CDR1 MDHEN, CDR2 SYDVKM. CDR3 nucleotide sequence: TGTGCCAGCAGTTCACCGGGACCCGGGACCCAGTACTTC. This gives the protein CASSSPGPGTQYF.

This sequence joins TRBV7-3 and TRBJ2-1; no reliable D call. Trimming pared 5 bases from V and 9 bases from J, leaving 23 bases between. The CDR3 has 16 amino acids. In germline, CDR1 is SGHTA, CDR2 FQGTGA. CDR3 nucleotide sequence: TGTGCCAGCAGCCTCTACCCCGGGTCTCATTTTAGTGAGCAGTTCTTC. This gives the protein CASSLYPGSHFSEQFF.